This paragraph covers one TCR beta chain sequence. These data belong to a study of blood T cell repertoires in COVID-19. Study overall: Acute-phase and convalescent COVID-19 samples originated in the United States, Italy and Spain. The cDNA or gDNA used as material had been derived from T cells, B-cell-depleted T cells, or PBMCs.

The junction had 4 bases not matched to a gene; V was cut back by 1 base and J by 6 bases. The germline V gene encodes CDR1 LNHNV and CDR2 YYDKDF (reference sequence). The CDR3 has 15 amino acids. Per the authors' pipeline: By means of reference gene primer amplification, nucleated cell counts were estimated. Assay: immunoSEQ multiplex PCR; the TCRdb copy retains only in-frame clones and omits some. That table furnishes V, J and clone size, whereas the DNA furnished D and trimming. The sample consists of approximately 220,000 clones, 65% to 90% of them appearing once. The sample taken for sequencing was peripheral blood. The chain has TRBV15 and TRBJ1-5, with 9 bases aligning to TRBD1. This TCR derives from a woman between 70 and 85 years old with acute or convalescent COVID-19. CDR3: CATSRGDREVQPQHF. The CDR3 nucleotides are TGTGCCACCAGCAGAGGGGACAGGGAAGTTCAGCCCCAGCATTTT. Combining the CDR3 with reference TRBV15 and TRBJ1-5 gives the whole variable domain DAMVIQNPRYQVTQFGKPVTLSCSQTLNHNVMYWYQQKSSQAPKLLFHYYDKDFNNEADTPDNFQSRRPNTSFCFLDIRSPGLGDTAMYLCATSRGDREVQPQHFGDGTRLSIL.